This T cell receptor beta chain was profiled in a study of control samples from healthy donors and cancer patients. TCRdb's copy holds only in-frame clones and misses some; the assay was immunoSEQ multiplex PCR. The data hold roughly 59,000 clones, with roughly 90% observed a single time. From germline, CDR1 is SGHTA and CDR2 FQGNSA. The length of the CDR3 is 15 residues. Germline trimming cut 1 base from V and 0 bases from J; bases unmatched to any gene: 3. The sample was PBMCs. V gene TRBV7-2 combines with J gene TRBJ2-7; 7 nucleotides agree with TRBD2. The source is a man aged 35-49 years with colorectal cancer. CDR3 coding DNA: TGTGCCAGCAGCTTAGGCGGGGGACTCTCCTACGAGCAGTACTTC. Amino acids: CASSLGGGLSYEQYF.